The 24 T cell receptor beta chains presented below share a single source sample, sequenced in a study of blood T cell repertoires in COVID-19 (dated by TCRdb to 2020 to 2021). The protocol used for the library was the immunoSEQ multiplex PCR assay. In its TCRdb copy, this immuneACCESS table keeps in-frame sequences only and misses some clones. Where compared with another copy, unresolved V genes explain less than half of these, and the others have no known cause. This sample holds roughly 200,000 clones; more than 80% were observed only once. The ten largest clones take up 8.2% of the sample. What was sequenced was peripheral blood. The receptors derive from a woman aged 60-75 years with acute or convalescent COVID-19.

V gene TRBV29-1 combines with J gene TRBJ2-2, with 9 bases aligning to TRBD2. The V and J ends lost 4 bases and 0 bases, in that order; junction bases with no gene match: 0. Germline V gives CDR1 SQVTM, CDR2 ANQGSEA. There are 14 residues in the CDR3. CDR3 in amino acids: CSVGLAANTGELFF. DNA of the CDR3: TGCAGCGTTGGACTAGCGGCGAACACCGGGGAGCTGTTTTTT.

This sequence joins TRBV19 and TRBJ2-1; 8 nucleotides match TRBD2. Germline V gene sequence: CDR1 LNHDA, CDR2 SQIVND (reference sequence). This CDR3 region has 16 residues. V was clipped by 5 bases and J by 5 bases; unmatched bases: 11. CDR3 in amino acids: CASSFASGLFNNEQFF. In DNA, the CDR3 is TGTGCCAGTAGTTTTGCTAGCGGGCTGTTTAACAATGAGCAGTTCTTC.

The chain joins TRBV5-1 to TRBJ2-1; 7 nucleotides match TRBD2. This CDR3 is built from 14 residues. J was trimmed by 9 bases and V by 7 bases; bases with no gene match: 13. Germline CDR1 SGHRS, CDR2 YFSETQ. The CDR3: CASGPGRGSFEQFF. As DNA, the CDR3 is TGCGCCAGCGGTCCGGGGCGCGGGAGCTTTGAGCAGTTCTTC.

J is TRBJ1-5 and V is TRBV19, with D maybe TRBD1 (6 bases). Germline values: CDR1 LNHDA, CDR2 SQIVND (reference sequence). The ends were cut back, 4 bases at V and 11 bases at J, with 15 bases in the middle. The CDR3 sequence is 13 residues long. CDR3 bases: TGTGCCAGTAGTACCGGGGGGGACACAGCCCAGCATTTT. It encodes CASSTGGDTAQHF.

The chain has TRBV5-4 and TRBJ2-2; TRBD1 matches 9 bases. CDR3 length equals 16 residues. V shed 2 bases and J 7 bases; nucleotides not matched to a gene: 9. From germline, CDR1 is SGHNT and CDR2 YYREEE (reference sequence). CDR3 bases: TGTGCCAGCAGCTTACCGGGACAGGGTGGAATCGGGGAGCTGTTTTTT. Residues: CASSLPGQGGIGELFF.

The rearrangement links TRBV6-5 to TRBJ2-1, with TRBD2 matching 10 bases. Germline-derived CDR1 and CDR2 are MNHEY and SVGAGI. The CDR3 extends over 13 amino acids. V trimming: 6 bases; J trimming: 12 bases; junction bases outside the gene matches: 8. The CDR3 here is CASSLLAGEAQFF. CDR3 DNA sequence: TGTGCCAGCAGCCTTCTAGCGGGAGAGGCGCAGTTCTTC.

Worth noting for this clone: The junction does not match germline at one end; this may be a read error. V usage is TRBV5-1 and J usage is TRBJ1-2; TRBD1 agrees at 9 bases. This CDR3 is 17 amino acids long. CDR1 is SGHRS, CDR2 YFSETQ, per germline. The CDR3 loop is CASRLGQGDNHNYGYTF. The CDR3 DNA reads as TGCGCCAGCAGGTTGGGACAGGGTGACAATCATAACTATGGCTACACCTTC.

This clone was counted between two and nine times. The rearrangement joins TRBV7-8 to TRBJ2-1; 7 nucleotides line up with TRBD2. The CDR3 length is 16 residues. V lost 1 base to trimming and J lost 1 base; unmatched junction nucleotides: 4. Germline CDR1 is SGHVS and CDR2 is FQNEAQ. CDR3 sequence: CASSLVPAGSYNEQFF. CDR3 nucleotide sequence: TGTGCCAGCAGCTTAGTGCCAGCGGGGTCCTACAATGAGCAGTTCTTC.

The V gene is TRBV6-5, the J gene TRBJ1-1, with D uncertain. Germline assignment: CDR1 MNHEY and CDR2 SVGAGI. V was clipped by 3 bases and J by 4 bases, with 12 bases between them. The CDR3 covers 14 residues. In nucleotides, the CDR3 is TGTGCCAGCAGTTATAATTCGGGAGCCACTGAAGCTTTCTTT. This encodes CASSYNSGATEAFF.

V is TRBV2 and J is TRBJ1-2; D is perhaps TRBD1 (6 bases). Looked up from germline, CDR1 is SNHLY and CDR2 is FYNNEI. V dropped 8 bases and J dropped 2 bases, with 12 bases sitting between them. The CDR3 is 13 amino acids. CDR3 sequence reads: CASGGDRNYGYTF. CDR3 nucleotides: TGTGCCAGCGGGGGTGACAGGAACTATGGCTACACCTTC.

J is TRBJ1-2 and V is TRBV12-3 or TRBV12-4, with D possibly matching TRBD1 (5 bases). V was trimmed by 6 bases and J by 8 bases, leaving 13 bases between them. CDR3 size: 12 residues. This chain's CDR3 is CASSGAGRGYTF. DNA of the CDR3: TGTGCCAGCAGCGGAGCGGGGCGAGGCTACACCTTC.

The chain has TRBV18 and TRBJ1-2; the D gene is possibly TRBD1 (5 bases). Germline V gene lookup returns CDR1 KGHSH and CDR2 LQKENI. The V end lost 3 bases, the J end lost 4 bases, and 9 bases lay between the germline ends. The CDR3 extends over 13 amino acids. The DNA of the CDR3 is TGTGCCAGCTCACCGGACAAGACCTATGGCTACACCTTC. Translation gives CASSPDKTYGYTF.

For the CDR3, the DNA is TGCGCCAGCAGCTTGGACTTAGGGGATTATGGCTACACCTTC. As protein: CASSLDLGDYGYTF. The chain links TRBV5-1 to TRBJ1-2; TRBD1 might be the D (5 bases). V lost 0 bases and J lost 5, with 11 bases in between. CDR1 is SGHRS and CDR2 is YFSETQ in the germline V gene. CDR3 length: 14 amino acids. The complete variable domain, with remaining parts taken from reference TRBV5-1 and TRBJ1-2, reads KAGVTQTPRYLIKTRGQQVTLSCSPISGHRSVSWYQQTPGQGLQFLFEYFSETQRNKGNFPGRFSGRQFSNSRSEMNVSTLELGDSALYLCASSLDLGDYGYTFGSGTRLTVV.

The sample holds one count of this clone. The V gene is TRBV6-5, the J gene TRBJ2-5; 7 bases line up with TRBD1. V gave up 7 bases and J gave up 2 bases; unmatched junction bases: 10. This CDR3 comprises 15 residues. CDR1 and CDR2 from the germline V gene are MNHEY and SVGAGI. DNA of the CDR3: TGTGCCAGCAACGAAAATTCACAGGGGCAAGAGACCCAGTACTTC. Its protein product is CASNENSQGQETQYF.

The rearrangement joins TRBV11-2 to TRBJ2-1, with TRBD1 matching 11 bases. CDR1 and CDR2 from the germline V gene are SGHAT and FQNNGV. This CDR3 spans 17 amino acids. V gave up 5 bases and J gave up 8 bases; unmatched junction bases: 14. The CDR3 nucleotides read TGTGCCAGCAGCCCCCGGACAGGGGGCGATTTTCGACATGAGCAGTTCTTC. Residues: CASSPRTGGDFRHEQFF.

This chain uses TRBV6-5 with TRBJ1-1, with unresolved D. CDR1 is MNHEY, CDR2 SVGAGI, per germline. CDR3 length: 15 residues. V lost 0 bases, J lost 4 bases, and 12 bases lay in between. The CDR3 sequence is CASSYSTERFTEAFF. The CDR3, as DNA: TGTGCCAGCAGTTACTCCACCGAGAGGTTCACTGAAGCTTTCTTT.

The rearrangement uses TRBV6-5 and TRBJ1-1, with 8 bases aligning to TRBD1. The CDR3 runs 14 residues. Germline V gives CDR1 MNHEY, CDR2 SVGAGI. J lost 1 base, V lost 6 bases, and 4 bases had no gene match. CDR3 coding DNA: TGTGCCAGCAGGGGGACAGGAGGGAACACTGAAGCTTTCTTT. Translated, it gives CASRGTGGNTEAFF.

This clone was seen just once. The CDR3 nucleotides are TGTGCCAGCAGCTCAGGACAGGGGGCGATGGATACGCAGTATTTT. This translates into CASSSGQGAMDTQYF. The chain carries TRBV6-5 and TRBJ2-3, with 11 bases aligning to TRBD1. V shed 6 bases, J shed 6 bases, and the junction held 8 bases outside the gene matches. Germline lookup yields CDR1 MNHEY and CDR2 SVGAGI. The length of the CDR3 is 15 residues.

This clone was seen just once. This sequence joins TRBV5-4 and TRBJ2-3; D might be TRBD2 (5 bases). Germline V gives CDR1 SGHNT, CDR2 YYREEE (reference sequence). V was clipped by 3 bases and J by 0 bases, with 14 bases between them. The CDR3 covers 16 residues. The CDR3 nucleotides read TGTGCCAGCAGCTCGGGGTGGGGTGGGAGCACAGATACGCAGTATTTT. Its protein product is CASSSGWGGSTDTQYF.

The chain uses TRBV6-5 and TRBJ1-2; TRBD1 matches at 7 bases. Germline CDR1 MNHEY, CDR2 SVGAGI. The J segment lost 7 bases and the V segment lost 6 bases, leaving 8 bases of the junction unmatched. The CDR3 consists of 13 residues. CDR3 DNA: TGTGCCAGCAGCTACCGGGACAGCCGTGGCTACACCTTC. It encodes CASSYRDSRGYTF.

The gene calls are TRBV3-1 (or the pseudogene TRBV3-2) and TRBJ2-3; unclear D gene. The V gene lost 2 bases and the J gene lost 4 bases, with 4 bases spanning the gap. The CDR3 length is 12 residues. Per the germline V gene, CDR1 is LGHDT and CDR2 is YNNKEL (reference sequence). The CDR3 coding sequence is TGTGCCAGCAGCCAATACTCAGATACGCAGTATTTT. Translated: CASSQYSDTQYF.

This clone was recorded a few times. The genes are TRBV2 and TRBJ1-2, with D possibly matching TRBD1 (6 bases). From germline, CDR1 is SNHLY and CDR2 FYNNEI. V lost 4 bases, J lost 4 bases, and 16 bases lay in between. There are 15 residues in the CDR3. The CDR3, as DNA: TGTGCCAGCAGTGGGACAGACTACCATCGCTATGGCTACACCTTC. Its translation is CASSGTDYHRYGYTF.

The CDR3 is CASSVASGVYNEQFF. The CDR3 DNA reads TGTGCCAGCAGCGTAGCTAGCGGGGTTTACAATGAGCAGTTCTTC. The genes are TRBV9 and TRBJ2-1; TRBD2 matches 9 bases. Germline lookup yields CDR1 SGDLS and CDR2 YYNGEE. The CDR3 totals 15 residues. J gave up 4 bases and V 0 bases, and 2 bases lay outside the gene matches.

V and J are TRBV25-1 and TRBJ1-1; 8 bases are shared with TRBD1. V lost 3 bases and J lost 7; bases outside the gene matches: 1. Germline V gene data show CDR1 as MGHDK and CDR2 as SYGVNS. The length of the CDR3 is 12 residues. The DNA of the CDR3 is TGTGCCAGCAGTGAGACAGGGGTTGAAGCTTTCTTT. Its translation: CASSETGVEAFF.